One and the same sample provided the 27 T cell receptor beta chains below, sequenced in a study of blood T cell repertoires in COVID-19. Clones were read by immunoSEQ multiplex PCR, and TCRdb kept only the in-frame ones, dropping some. The sample carries around 58,000 clones, approximately 90% recorded once. Sequencing was carried out using PBMCs or T cells enriched from blood (not recorded which). These receptors all come from a middle-aged woman who had recovered from COVID-19.

The chain couples TRBV21-1 to TRBJ2-1; TRBD1, the table's D call, lacks a check against the DNA. TRBV21-1 is a pseudogene locus. The CDR3 contains 14 residues. CDR3 bases: TGTGCCAGCAACCGACAGGTCTCCTACAATGAGCAGTTCTTC. It translates to CASNRQVSYNEQFF.

The chain carries TRBV5-4 and TRBJ1-2; 8 bases agree with TRBD1. Germline V lookup: CDR1 SGHNT, CDR2 YYREEE (reference sequence). With V trimmed by 4 bases and J by 2 bases, 7 bases remained unmatched. This CDR3 region has 15 residues. CDR3 loop: CASSPAAGGNYGYTF. The DNA of the CDR3 is TGTGCCAGCAGCCCCGCCGCAGGGGGCAACTATGGCTACACCTTC.

The DNA for the CDR3 is TGTGCCAGCAGCTTACCAGACAGAAGATACGAGCAGTACTTC. Translation: CASSLPDRRYEQYF. V gene TRBV7-2 combines with J gene TRBJ2-7; weak D call: TRBD1 (5 bases). The V and J ends lost 2 bases and 4 bases respectively, with 12 bases between them. There are 14 residues in the CDR3. Germline lookup yields CDR1 SGHTA and CDR2 FQGNSA.

This chain links TRBV7-6 with TRBJ2-1; 12 bases agree with TRBD2. The germline CDR1 and CDR2 sequences are SGHVS and FNYEAQ. The CDR3 consists of 14 residues. Trimming removed 8 bases from V and 15 bases from J; junction bases left unmatched: 14. For the CDR3, the DNA is TGTGCCAGCGCCCCAGCCGAGACTAGCGGGGGTCTGTTCTTC. Translation gives CASAPAETSGGLFF. The full variable domain, with the rest looked up from reference TRBV7-6 and TRBJ2-1, is GAGVSQSPRYKVTKRGQDVALRCDPISGHVSLYWYRQALGQGPEFLTYFNYEAQQDKSGLPNDRFSAERPEGSISTLTIQRTEQRDSAMYRCASAPAETSGGLFFGPGTRLTVL.

The chain joins TRBV28 to TRBJ1-2, with TRBD1 identical over 7 bases. The CDR3 consists of 14 residues. V shed 7 bases, J shed 1 base, and the junction held 6 bases outside the gene matches. Germline lookup yields CDR1 MDHEN and CDR2 SYDVKM. The chain's CDR3 is CASIFTGVNYGYTF. The CDR3 DNA follows: TGTGCCAGCATATTTACAGGGGTTAACTATGGCTACACCTTC.

V gene TRBV15 combines with J gene TRBJ1-1, with 7 positions matching TRBD1. Germline lookup yields CDR1 LNHNV and CDR2 YYDKDF (reference sequence). The CDR3 is 14 residues long. J lost 3 bases, V lost 3 bases, and 4 bases had no gene match. The CDR3 bases are TGTGCCACCAGCAGGGGCGGGACAGACACTGAAGCTTTCTTT. The encoded protein is CATSRGGTDTEAFF.

The chain joins TRBV6-5 to TRBJ1-2; tentative D call: TRBD1 (5 bases). Germline V lookup: CDR1 MNHEY, CDR2 SVGAGI. The germline V and J ends were trimmed by 0 bases and 7 bases, with 12 bases remaining between them. This CDR3 region has 14 residues. DNA for the CDR3: TGTGCCAGCAGTTACTCGGGGGGTAAGGGTGGCTACACCTTC. It translates to CASSYSGGKGGYTF.

The CDR3 DNA follows: TGTGCCAGCAGCTTAGACGGGGGTCAGAACACTGAAGCTTTCTTT. Its protein product is CASSLDGGQNTEAFF. This chain links TRBV7-9 with TRBJ1-1, with a weak D call TRBD1 (5 bases). Germline lookup yields CDR1 SEHNR and CDR2 FQNEAQ (reference sequence). This CDR3 is built from 15 residues. V was shortened by 1 base and J by 1 base, with 10 bases between the two germline ends.

This chain joins TRBV5-6 and TRBJ2-7; D ambiguous. Per germline, CDR1 SGHDT and CDR2 YYEEEE. The CDR3 is 13 amino acids. Deletions cut 1 base from V and 4 bases from J, with 9 bases between. The CDR3 sequence: CASSLPTEYEQYF. The CDR3 DNA follows: TGTGCCAGCAGCTTGCCGACGGAGTACGAGCAGTACTTC.

DNA for the CDR3: TGTGCCAGCAGCTTTCGGGGGACAGGGGGTAACACTGAAGCTTTCTTT. Its protein product is CASSFRGTGGNTEAFF. V gene TRBV5-4 combines with J gene TRBJ1-1, with 11 bases identical to TRBD1. The V gene's germline CDR1 is SGHNT and CDR2 YYREEE (reference sequence). J gave up 2 bases and V 2 bases, and 5 bases lay outside the gene matches. This CDR3 spans 16 amino acids.

The chain carries TRBV7-3 and TRBJ1-2; 12 nucleotides agree with TRBD1. The CDR3 consists of 17 residues. The V gene's germline CDR1 is SGHTA and CDR2 FQGTGA. V lost 4 bases, J lost 8 bases, and 14 bases stayed unmatched. The chain's CDR3 is CASSSGPGTGGGGGYTF. CDR3 in DNA: TGTGCCAGCAGCTCAGGTCCCGGGACAGGGGGCGGAGGAGGCTACACCTTC.

The chain joins TRBV5-4 to TRBJ2-1; D unclear. V lost 4 bases to trimming and J lost 0 bases, with 8 bases between them. The CDR3 covers 14 residues. The V gene's germline CDR1 is SGHNT and CDR2 YYREEE (reference sequence). CDR3 nucleotide sequence: TGTGCCAGCAGCGCATCTAGCTCCTACAATGAGCAGTTCTTC. It codes for CASSASSSYNEQFF.

The chain couples TRBV13 to TRBJ1-2; 10 positions agree with TRBD1. The V gene end was trimmed by 5 bases and the J gene end by 4 bases; junction bases not matched to a gene: 10. The CDR3 runs 16 residues. Germline V gives CDR1 PRHDT, CDR2 FYEKMQ (reference sequence). Written as DNA, the CDR3 is TGTGCCAGCAGCAACTCCCGGGGACAGGGGATCTATGGCTACACCTTC. Amino acids: CASSNSRGQGIYGYTF.

The chain recombines TRBV7-9 with TRBJ1-2; 7 bases are a match to TRBD1. This CDR3 region has 14 residues. The germline CDR1 and CDR2 sequences are SEHNR and FQNEAQ (reference sequence). J gave up 4 bases and V 6 bases, and 8 bases lay outside the gene matches. CDR3: CASSSNRDSYGYTF. CDR3 nucleotide sequence: TGTGCCAGCAGTTCCAACCGGGACAGCTATGGCTACACCTTC.

The CDR3 is CSFRDSLYEQYF. The CDR3 bases are TGCAGCTTTCGGGACTCGCTCTACGAGCAGTACTTC. The gene calls are TRBV29-1 and TRBJ2-7; D may be TRBD2 (6 bases). The CDR3 has 12 residues. V was trimmed by 8 bases and J by 3 bases, leaving 14 bases between them. Germline V gene lookup returns CDR1 SQVTM and CDR2 ANQGSEA.

The V gene is TRBV5-4, the J gene TRBJ2-3; D is undetermined. The CDR3 totals 14 residues. Trimming shortened V by 0 bases and J by 4 bases, and 9 bases separated the two germline ends. The germline V gene has CDR1 SGHNT and CDR2 YYREEE (reference sequence). DNA for the CDR3: TGTGCCAGCAGCTTGGAACCTGCGTCAGATACGCAGTATTTT. It translates to CASSLEPASDTQYF.

This clone showed up just once. The chain uses TRBV4-1 and TRBJ1-1, with D unclear. The V gene lost 6 bases and the J gene lost 1 base, with 12 bases spanning the gap. This CDR3 comprises 14 residues. Germline V gene sequence: CDR1 MGHRA, CDR2 YSYEKL. CDR3 sequence reads: CASRPTLQNTEAFF. The CDR3, as DNA: TGCGCCAGCAGACCGACACTCCAGAACACTGAAGCTTTCTTT.

The rearrangement uses TRBV19 and TRBJ1-4; 7 bases line up with TRBD1. V gave up 5 bases and J gave up 11 bases; unmatched junction bases: 8. The length of the CDR3 is 13 residues. The germline gives CDR1 LNHDA, CDR2 SQIVND (reference sequence). The CDR3 region has the DNA TGTGCCAGTAGTCCCCGCCGGGACAGTAAACTGTTTTTT. It specifies CASSPRRDSKLFF.

The rearrangement links TRBV19 to TRBJ1-2; D call uncertain. CDR1 and CDR2 (germline): LNHDA, SQIVND (reference sequence). V gave up 4 bases and J gave up 6 bases, with 6 bases separating them. CDR3 length: 11 amino acids. CDR3 DNA: TGTGCCAGTAGTACTCCAGATGGCTACACCTTC. It codes for CASSTPDGYTF.

This clone appeared once. This rearrangement joins TRBV14 to TRBJ2-1; 7 bases align to TRBD2. The V gene end was trimmed by 4 bases and the J gene end by 5 bases; junction bases not matched to a gene: 11. The germline V gene has CDR1 SGHDN and CDR2 FVKESK. The CDR3 loop spans 16 amino acids. The CDR3 DNA reads TGTGCCAGCAGCCCTCCGGGGCGGGGGAGCGACAATGAGCAGTTCTTC. This gives the protein CASSPPGRGSDNEQFF. Full variable domain (missing parts from reference TRBV14 and TRBJ2-1): EAGVTQFPSHSVIEKGQTVTLRCDPISGHDNLYWYRRVMGKEIKFLLHFVKESKQDESGMPNNRFLAERTGGTYSTLKVQPAELEDSGVYFCASSPPGRGSDNEQFFGPGTRLTVL.

This clone was seen once. This chain joins TRBV3-1 (or the pseudogene TRBV3-2) and TRBJ2-3; 7 bases line up with TRBD2. With V trimmed by 0 bases and J by 9 bases, 6 bases remained unmatched. The CDR3 loop spans 14 amino acids. Germline CDR1 reads LGHDT; CDR2 reads YNNKEL (reference sequence). CDR3 in amino acids: CASSQDSQGGTQYF. The CDR3 bases are TGTGCCAGCAGCCAAGATTCTCAGGGAGGGACGCAGTATTTT.

This clone came up a few times. The chain employs TRBV4-1 and TRBJ1-5; 7 positions agree with TRBD1. There are 16 residues in the CDR3. CDR1 and CDR2 from the germline V gene are MGHRA and YSYEKL. V lost 6 bases, J lost 1 base, and 9 bases stayed unmatched. The CDR3 sequence is CASRDRVGLSNQPQHF. As DNA, the CDR3 is TGCGCCAGCAGAGACAGGGTGGGTTTGAGCAATCAGCCCCAGCATTTT.

The chain links TRBV3-1 (or the pseudogene TRBV3-2) to TRBJ1-2; 8 bases are shared with TRBD1. CDR1 is LGHDT and CDR2 is YNNKEL in the germline V gene (reference sequence). The CDR3 sequence is 16 residues long. Germline trimming cut 0 bases from V and 6 bases from J; bases unmatched to any gene: 9. CDR3 nucleotide sequence: TGTGCCAGCAGCCAAGATCCTAGGACAGGGAGGAATGGCTACACCTTC. It translates to CASSQDPRTGRNGYTF.

In DNA form, the CDR3 reads TGTGCCACCAGTGATAAGGACTCTTTTAAAGAGACCCAGTACTTC. Residues: CATSDKDSFKETQYF. The chain has TRBV24-1 and TRBJ2-5; TRBD2 might be the D (5 bases). The CDR3 loop spans 15 amino acids. Germline-derived CDR1 and CDR2 are KGHDR and SFDVKD. V was pared by 3 bases and J by 3 bases, with 13 bases between.

The genes are TRBV5-1 and TRBJ1-4; 9 bases map to TRBD1. The V segment lost 6 bases and the J segment 5 bases; nucleotides outside the gene matches: 5. The germline gives CDR1 SGHRS, CDR2 YFSETQ. The CDR3 spans 14 residues. The DNA for the CDR3 is TGCGCCAGCAAACGGACAGGGGAAAATGAAAAACTGTTTTTT. Translation gives CASKRTGENEKLFF. The full variable domain, its missing parts supplied by reference TRBV5-1 and TRBJ1-4, is KAGVTQTPRYLIKTRGQQVTLSCSPISGHRSVSWYQQTPGQGLQFLFEYFSETQRNKGNFPGRFSGRQFSNSRSEMNVSTLELGDSALYLCASKRTGENEKLFFGSGTQLSVL.

The CDR3 DNA follows: TGTGCCAGCAGCTTAGACCCGACAGGCTATGGCTACACCTTC. Amino acids: CASSLDPTGYGYTF. The chain uses TRBV11-2 and TRBJ1-2, with a tentative D call TRBD1 (6 bases). The length of the CDR3 is 14 residues. The V gene's germline CDR1 is SGHAT and CDR2 FQNNGV. Trimming shortened V by 0 bases and J by 4 bases, and 9 bases separated the two germline ends.

V and J are TRBV4-2 and TRBJ1-2; unclear D gene. This CDR3 spans 12 amino acids. The germline CDR1 and CDR2 sequences are LGHNA and YNFKEQ. The V and J ends lost 1 base and 7 bases respectively, with 7 bases between them. The CDR3 DNA reads as TGTGCCAGCAGCCAAGTAGGGAGTGGCTACACCTTC. It translates to CASSQVGSGYTF.